This T cell receptor beta chain stems from a study of human T cells and chemical hapten exposure. Overall study context: Patients had diphenylcyclopropenone applied to the scalp weekly throughout the roughly 24-week study. Study-wide points: TCRs at a frequency above 1 in 1000 stayed unchanged with DPC sensitization.

Points on this clonotype: Its antigen is not known.

The CDR3 has 13 residues. The germline V gene has CDR1 SGHNT and CDR2 YYREEE (reference sequence). V was shortened by 5 bases and J by 7 bases, with 13 bases between the two germline ends. Individual cDNA molecules (in the library) carried attached unique molecular identifiers. MiXCR, run by TCRdb on the RACE reads, gives a single entry per CDR3 protein. The sample has around 190,000 distinct CDR3 sequences, about a fifth seen once. Time point indicated: patch test 1, 2 weeks after DPC sensitization. As for treatment: therapeutic diphenylcyclopropenone sensitization with weekly scalp DPC. Unseparated into fractions, whole blood served as the source from which total RNA was extracted.

The chain links TRBV5-4 to TRBJ2-1; unclear D gene. The receptor's source is a woman in her fifties or sixties with alopecia areata. Some clones in this sample may be carry-over from other donors' samples. Sequences were derived from whole blood, sampled in connection with sensitization to the hapten diphenylcyclopropenone (DPC). DNA of the CDR3: TGTGCCAGCAGGCTCTCCGGTAGGAATGAGCAGTTCTTC. Translating it yields CASRLSGRNEQFF.